These 25 T cell receptor beta chains share one sample of origin, sequenced in a study of cytomegalovirus exposure and HLA in healthy donors. This PCR relied on a set of 60 Vbeta primers and 13 Jbeta primers. Profiling relied on immunoSEQ multiplex PCR, and the TCRdb table lists in-frame clones only, not all of them. This sample's table reports 50,000 or so clones. The sample comprised PBMCs. The receptors here all came from a woman aged 55-75 years in good health and CMV-seropositive.

The rearrangement uses TRBV7-2 and TRBJ1-4, with D perhaps matching TRBD1 (6 bases). Germline V gene lookup returns CDR1 SGHTA and CDR2 FQGNSA. Trimming shortened V by 5 bases and J by 3 bases, and 13 bases separated the two germline ends. The CDR3 has 15 amino acids. The chain's CDR3 is CASSPQGSPNEKLFF. The CDR3, as DNA: TGTGCCAGCAGCCCACAGGGATCACCTAATGAAAAACTGTTTTTT.

The chain couples TRBV5-1 to TRBJ1-2; D might be TRBD1 (5 bases). Germline CDR1 reads SGHRS; CDR2 reads YFSETQ. Deletions cut 0 bases from V and 4 bases from J, with 10 bases between. This CDR3 is 14 amino acids long. In DNA form, the CDR3 reads TGCGCCAGCAGCTTGGACGGGGGTGTCTATGGCTACACCTTC. Translation: CASSLDGGVYGYTF.

V and J are TRBV2 and TRBJ1-3; D gene unclear. V lost 4 bases and J 0 bases, leaving 16 bases between the germline ends. Germline assignment: CDR1 SNHLY and CDR2 FYNNEI. The CDR3 consists of 17 residues. CDR3 coding DNA: TGTGCCAGCAGTGTTGCGGCGCGGCCGGTCTCTGGAAACACCATATATTTT. As protein: CASSVAARPVSGNTIYF.

This chain connects TRBV6-5 to TRBJ1-2; 9 bases match TRBD1. The germline gives CDR1 MNHEY, CDR2 SVGAGI. The CDR3 spans 14 residues. V lost 3 bases to trimming and J lost 6 bases; unmatched junction nucleotides: 5. The CDR3: CASSYRTGANGYTF. For the CDR3, the DNA is TGTGCCAGCAGTTATAGGACAGGGGCTAATGGCTACACCTTC.

This chain links TRBV4-3 with TRBJ1-1; 11 bases line up with TRBD1. Germline CDR1 and CDR2: LGHNA and YSLEER. V was pared by 1 base and J by 1 base, with 5 bases of the junction left unmatched. The CDR3 spans 17 residues. Here the CDR3 DNA reads TGCGCCAGCAGCCAAGGGGACAGGGGGTTGGGGAACACTGAAGCTTTCTTT. Translating gives CASSQGDRGLGNTEAFF.

V and J are TRBV25-1 and TRBJ2-7; 10 nucleotides line up with TRBD1. The trim removed 4 bases at V and 2 bases at J, leaving 5 bases unmatched. The germline CDR1 and CDR2 sequences are MGHDK and SYGVNS. The CDR3 totals 15 residues. The CDR3 sequence is CASSVAGTGAYEQYF. For the CDR3, the DNA is TGTGCCAGCAGTGTGGCCGGGACAGGGGCCTACGAGCAGTACTTC.

V is TRBV18 and J is TRBJ1-5; 9 nucleotides agree with TRBD1. Germline V lookup: CDR1 KGHSH, CDR2 LQKENI. With 5 bases clipped from V and 7 bases from J, the junction kept 6 bases outside the gene matches. The CDR3 extends over 14 amino acids. DNA of the CDR3: TGTGCCAGCTCAGCACAGGGGGCGGGCCAGCCCCAGCATTTT. It encodes CASSAQGAGQPQHF.

The chain links TRBV14 to TRBJ2-5, with 7 positions matching TRBD1. Germline CDR1 reads SGHDN; CDR2 reads FVKESK. V shed 3 bases and J 2 bases; nucleotides not matched to a gene: 3. The CDR3 sequence is 14 residues long. This CDR3 reads CASSHWTGQETQYF. As DNA, the CDR3 is TGTGCCAGCAGCCACTGGACAGGTCAAGAGACCCAGTACTTC.

This chain connects TRBV7-2 to TRBJ2-7, with TRBD2 identical over 8 bases. The germline V gene encodes CDR1 SGHTA and CDR2 FQGNSA. This CDR3 spans 14 amino acids. With V trimmed by 0 bases and J by 4 bases, 2 bases remained unmatched. The CDR3 here is CASSLASGGYEQYF. The CDR3 DNA is TGTGCCAGCAGCTTAGCCAGCGGGGGTTACGAGCAGTACTTC.

Comment on this clone: One end of the junction varies from germline; a read error may be responsible. The chain links TRBV14 to TRBJ1-4, with a weak D call TRBD1 (6 bases). The CDR3 spans 17 residues. In germline, CDR1 is SGHDN, CDR2 FVKESK. The DNA for the CDR3 is TGTGCCAGCAGTCAAGCCAAAGGGGGTCTCTCAGTCGAAAAACTGTTTTTT. It yields the protein CASSQAKGGLSVEKLFF.

This chain connects TRBV7-2 to TRBJ2-5; D unresolved. V was clipped by 5 bases and J by 4 bases, with 5 bases between them. The germline V gene encodes CDR1 SGHTA and CDR2 FQGNSA. The CDR3 sequence is 11 residues long. CDR3 region: CASSPLETQYF. The CDR3 DNA reads TGTGCCAGCAGCCCGTTAGAGACCCAGTACTTC. Looking up the rest from reference TRBV7-2 and TRBJ2-5 gives the full variable domain: GAGVSQSPSNKVTEKGKDVELRCDPISGHTALYWYRQSLGQGLEFLIYFQGNSAPDKSGLPSDRFSAERTGGSVSTLTIQRTQQEDSAVYLCASSPLETQYFGPGTRLLVL.

This chain uses TRBV12-5 with TRBJ2-1, with a possible D match to TRBD1 (6 bases). The CDR3 consists of 14 residues. CDR1 is LGHNT, CDR2 FRNRAP, per germline. The V end was cut by 1 base, the J end by 3 bases, with 7 bases between. The CDR3 nucleotides read TGTGCTAGTGGTTTGGGGGGGCACTACAATGAGCAGTTCTTC. It specifies CASGLGGHYNEQFF.

V is TRBV5-1 and J is TRBJ2-1, with D perhaps matching TRBD1 (5 bases). V lost 0 bases and J 1 base, leaving 17 bases between the germline ends. Germline lookup yields CDR1 SGHRS and CDR2 YFSETQ. The CDR3 length is 18 residues. The CDR3 spells CASSLALDWGRSYNEQFF. The CDR3 region has the DNA TGCGCCAGCAGCTTGGCACTTGATTGGGGCCGGTCCTACAATGAGCAGTTCTTC.

As to this clone: The junction departs from germline at one end; a sequencing error may be responsible. The chain couples TRBV9 to TRBJ2-4; TRBD2 aligns across 10 bases. Germline V gene lookup returns CDR1 SGDLS and CDR2 YYNGEE. The CDR3 extends over 14 amino acids. CDR3 sequence (DNA): TGTGCCAGCAGCGTCCTAGCGGGGGCCGCCCCTAGGCACTTC. Translation gives CASSVLAGAAPRHF.

The rearrangement links TRBV5-1 to TRBJ1-1; no definite D call. Trimming took off 5 bases at V and 1 base at J, with 6 bases between the two ends. This CDR3 contains 12 residues. In germline, CDR1 is SGHRS, CDR2 YFSETQ. For the CDR3, the DNA is TGCGCCAGCAGACGAGAGAACACTGAAGCTTTCTTT. The encoded protein is CASRRENTEAFF.

V and J are TRBV10-2 and TRBJ2-1; weak D call: TRBD1 (6 bases). Trimming cost V 6 bases and J 5 bases, with 14 bases left between them. This CDR3 is built from 14 residues. Germline assignment: CDR1 WSHSY and CDR2 SAAADI. In nucleotides, the CDR3 is TGCGCCAGCAGGGGACCAGGGGCCGACAATGAGCAGTTCTTC. This encodes CASRGPGADNEQFF.

The gene calls are TRBV5-6 and TRBJ1-2; 7 bases are shared with TRBD1. Germline trimming cut 0 bases from V and 3 bases from J; bases unmatched to any gene: 2. CDR3 length equals 14 residues. CDR1 and CDR2 from the germline V gene are SGHDT and YYEEEE. The CDR3 DNA is TGTGCCAGCAGCTTGGGGACAGGCTACTATGGCTACACCTTC. Its protein product is CASSLGTGYYGYTF.

This chain joins TRBV7-9 and TRBJ2-3, with no clear D. Germline loops: CDR1 SEHNR, CDR2 FQNEAQ (reference sequence). The CDR3 spans 13 residues. Trimming took off 7 bases at V and 0 bases at J, with 8 bases between the two ends. The CDR3 is CASISPSTDTQYF. The CDR3 DNA reads TGTGCCAGCATCTCTCCCAGCACAGATACGCAGTATTTT. The full variable domain, its missing parts supplied by reference TRBV7-9 and TRBJ2-3, is DTGVSQNPRHKITKRGQNVTFRCDPISEHNRLYWYRQTLGQGPEFLTYFQNEAQLEKSRLLSDRFSAERPKGSFSTLEIQRTEQGDSAMYLCASISPSTDTQYFGPGTRLTVL.

This chain connects TRBV14 to TRBJ1-6; D unresolved. Trimming left V 0 bases short and J 5 bases short, with 8 bases between. The germline V gene encodes CDR1 SGHDN and CDR2 FVKESK. This CDR3 has 15 amino acids. The CDR3 sequence: CASSQDLPDNSPLHF. DNA for the CDR3: TGTGCCAGCAGCCAAGATCTACCGGATAATTCACCCCTCCACTTT.

Frequency places this clone as medium-sized. The CDR3, as DNA: TGTGCTAGTGGTTCTGACGGTAACGGGTGGAAAGAGACCCAGTACTTC. Translating gives CASGSDGNGWKETQYF. The chain recombines TRBV12-5 with TRBJ2-5; D not certain. Per germline, CDR1 LGHNT and CDR2 FRNRAP. The length of the CDR3 is 16 residues. V dropped 4 bases and J dropped 3 bases, with 18 bases sitting between them.

The J gene is TRBJ2-5, the V gene TRBV4-3; D uncertain. The J call may be mistaken, given a closer DNA end match to TRBJ2-7. Germline CDR1 and CDR2: LGHNA and YSLEER. CDR3 size: 13 residues. CDR3 bases: TGCGCCAGCAGCCAAGGGTATGCCTACGAGCAGTACTTC. Translating gives CASSQGYAYEQYF.

The rearrangement uses TRBV5-1 and TRBJ2-5, with 7 bases identical to TRBD1. CDR1 and CDR2 from the germline V gene are SGHRS and YFSETQ. This CDR3 spans 14 amino acids. The trim removed 5 bases at V and 2 bases at J, leaving 6 bases unmatched. CDR3 amino acids: CASSLSGQQETQYF. In DNA form, the CDR3 reads TGCGCCAGCAGTCTCTCGGGACAGCAAGAGACCCAGTACTTC.

V is TRBV29-1 and J is TRBJ1-1; D is ambiguous. The CDR3 consists of 11 residues. V was clipped by 4 bases and J by 3 bases, with 6 bases between them. The germline V gene encodes CDR1 SQVTM and CDR2 ANQGSEA. The CDR3 sequence is CSVGRDTEAFF. Written as DNA, the CDR3 is TGCAGCGTTGGTCGGGACACTGAAGCTTTCTTT.

This chain's CDR3 is CASRVTTVNYGYTF. The CDR3 bases are TGTGCCAGCAGAGTGACGACAGTAAACTATGGCTACACCTTC. This chain connects TRBV2 to TRBJ1-2, with a possible D match to TRBD1 (5 bases). The CDR3 is 14 residues long. The germline gives CDR1 SNHLY, CDR2 FYNNEI. V was pared by 6 bases and J by 2 bases, with 13 bases between.

This sequence joins TRBV11-3 and TRBJ2-1; 9 bases fit TRBD2. There are 13 residues in the CDR3. CDR1 is SGHNT and CDR2 is YENEEA in the germline V gene. The J segment lost 10 bases and the V segment lost 6 bases, leaving 7 bases of the junction unmatched. CDR3 DNA sequence: TGTGCCAGCAGGGGTAGTAGCGGGGGAGAGCAGTTCTTC. Its translation is CASRGSSGGEQFF.